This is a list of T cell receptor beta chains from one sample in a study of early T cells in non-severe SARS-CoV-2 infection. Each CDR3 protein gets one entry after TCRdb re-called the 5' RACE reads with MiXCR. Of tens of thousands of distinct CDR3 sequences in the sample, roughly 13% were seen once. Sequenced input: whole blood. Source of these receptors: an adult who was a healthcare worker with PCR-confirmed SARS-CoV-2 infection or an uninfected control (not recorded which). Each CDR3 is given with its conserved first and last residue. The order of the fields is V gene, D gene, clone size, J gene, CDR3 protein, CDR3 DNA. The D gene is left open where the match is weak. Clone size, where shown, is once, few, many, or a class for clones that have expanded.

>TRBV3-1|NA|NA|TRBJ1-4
CASSQAEINEKLFF
TGTGCCAGCAGCCAGGCAGAGATTAATGAAAAACTGTTTTTT
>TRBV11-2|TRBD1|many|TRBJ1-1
CASSVTQGAFMNTEAFF
TGTGCCAGCAGCGTTACTCAGGGGGCATTCATGAACACTGAAGCTTTCTTT
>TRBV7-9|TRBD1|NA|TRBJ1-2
CASTQGTGQLNGYTF
TGTGCCAGCACCCAAGGCACGGGACAGTTAAACGGCTACACCTTC
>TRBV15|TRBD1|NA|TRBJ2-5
CATSKTGAGLPKETQYF
TGTGCCACCAGCAAAACAGGGGCTGGACTCCCGAAAGAGACCCAGTACTTC
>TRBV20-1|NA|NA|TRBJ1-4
CSAEGQAGEKLFF
TGCAGTGCCGAAGGGCAGGCGGGGGAAAAACTGTTTTTT
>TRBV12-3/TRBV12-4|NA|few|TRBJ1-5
CASSTGQGRAQHF
TGTGCCAGCAGTACAGGGCAGGGTAGGGCCCAGCATTTT
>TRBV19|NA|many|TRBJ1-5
CASSMRASNQPQHF
TGTGCCAGTAGTATGCGAGCTAGCAATCAGCCCCAGCATTTT
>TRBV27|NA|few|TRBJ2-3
CASSLLFEGTQYF
TGTGCCAGCAGCCTCCTCTTCGAGGGTACGCAGTATTTT
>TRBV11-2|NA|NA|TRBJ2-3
CASSGSSTDTQYF
TGTGCCAGCAGCGGGAGTAGCACAGATACGCAGTATTTT
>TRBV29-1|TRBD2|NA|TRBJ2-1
CSVEGGRVSYNEQFF
TGCAGCGTTGAAGGCGGGAGGGTTTCGTACAATGAGCAGTTCTTC
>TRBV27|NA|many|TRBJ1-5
CASSLPQDRNQPQHF
TGTGCCAGCAGTCTCCCACAAGACCGTAATCAGCCCCAGCATTTT
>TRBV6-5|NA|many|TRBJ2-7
CASRPGPRYYEQYF
TGTGCCAGCAGGCCGGGACCCCGTTACTACGAGCAGTACTTC
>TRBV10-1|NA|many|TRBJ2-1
CASGTRGFDEQFF
TGCGCCAGCGGAACACGGGGTTTCGATGAGCAGTTCTTC
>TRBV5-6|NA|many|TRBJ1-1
CASSLLNEAFF
TGTGCCAGCAGCTTGTTAAATGAAGCTTTCTTT
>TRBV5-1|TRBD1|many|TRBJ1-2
CASSPAATGGSGYTF
TGCGCCAGCAGCCCCGCTGCTACAGGGGGATCGGGCTACACCTTC
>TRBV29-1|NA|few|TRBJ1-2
CSVILGHYGYTF
TGCAGCGTTATTTTGGGTCACTATGGCTACACCTTC
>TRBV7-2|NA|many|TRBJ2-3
CASTQRADTQYF
TGTGCCAGCACCCAGCGGGCAGATACGCAGTATTTT
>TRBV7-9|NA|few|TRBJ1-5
CASSFAGSNQPQHF
TGTGCCAGCAGCTTTGCGGGTAGCAATCAGCCCCAGCATTTT
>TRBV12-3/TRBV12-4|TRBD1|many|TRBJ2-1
CASSLTDRGRNEQFF
TGTGCCAGCAGTTTAACGGACAGGGGGCGCAATGAGCAGTTCTTC
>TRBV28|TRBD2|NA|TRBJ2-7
CASITSGTSIWEQYF
TGTGCCAGCATTACCTCCGGGACTAGCATTTGGGAGCAGTACTTC
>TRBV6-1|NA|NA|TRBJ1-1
CASSVSNTEAFF
TGTGCCAGCAGTGTTTCGAACACTGAAGCTTTCTTT
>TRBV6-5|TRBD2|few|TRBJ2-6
CASRPLAGRSGANVLTF
TGTGCCAGCAGGCCACTAGCGGGGCGCTCTGGGGCCAACGTCCTGACTTTC
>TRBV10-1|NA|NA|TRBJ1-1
CASSESRGTEAFF
TGCGCCAGCAGTGAATCGAGAGGCACTGAAGCTTTCTTT
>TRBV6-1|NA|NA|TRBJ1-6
CASRERIADNSPLHF
TGTGCCAGCAGAGAGAGGATTGCCGATAATTCACCCCTCCACTTT
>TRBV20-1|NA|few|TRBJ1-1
CSASRPNTEAFF
TGCAGTGCTAGTCGGCCGAACACTGAAGCTTTCTTT
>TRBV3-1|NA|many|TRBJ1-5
CASSKGGDQPQHF
TGTGCCAGCAGTAAAGGTGGGGATCAGCCCCAGCATTTT
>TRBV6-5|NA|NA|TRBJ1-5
CASSSYSNQPQHF
TGTGCCAGCAGTTCCTATAGCAATCAGCCCCAGCATTTT
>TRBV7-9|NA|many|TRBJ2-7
CASSLRERQYF
TGTGCCAGCAGCTTAAGAGAGCGGCAGTACTTC
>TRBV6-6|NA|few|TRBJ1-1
CASSSGKVTEAFF
TGTGCCAGCAGTTCCGGTAAGGTCACTGAAGCTTTCTTT